These 24 T cell receptor beta chains were sequenced from one sample in a study of blood T cell repertoires in COVID-19. Method: immunoSEQ multiplex PCR; TCRdb's copy keeps in-frame clones and lacks some. The sample contains about 110,000 clones, about 90% of which appear only once. The sample was peripheral blood. All receptors derive from a human donor in a cohort sampled during active COVID-19.

V and J are TRBV4-2 and TRBJ1-3; 8 bases are a match to TRBD1. The J segment lost 6 bases and the V segment lost 4 bases, leaving 11 bases of the junction unmatched. CDR1 is LGHNA and CDR2 is YNFKEQ in the germline V gene. This CDR3 has 16 amino acids. CDR3 coding DNA: TGTGCCAGCAGCCCAGGACAGGGAGTCACAGAAAACACCATATATTTT. It translates to CASSPGQGVTENTIYF.

The rearrangement joins TRBV10-3 to TRBJ1-3; D remains unclear. The CDR3 covers 13 residues. V lost 3 bases and J lost 0, with 3 bases in between. CDR1 and CDR2 from the germline V gene are ENHRY and SYGVKD. CDR3 loop: CAISDNSGNTIYF. In DNA, the CDR3 is TGTGCCATCAGTGACAACTCTGGAAACACCATATATTTT.

The V gene is TRBV2, the J gene TRBJ1-2, with a weak D call TRBD1 (5 bases). V dropped 4 bases and J dropped 5 bases, with 23 bases sitting between them. In germline, CDR1 is SNHLY, CDR2 FYNNEI. There are 17 residues in the CDR3. The DNA of the CDR3 is TGTGCCAGCAGTGGCGACAGAATTCTCTCTTCGGCATATGGCTACACCTTC. Encoded protein: CASSGDRILSSAYGYTF.

The chain joins TRBV30 to TRBJ1-4, with 7 bases aligning to TRBD1. The CDR3 is 14 amino acids. Germline V lookup: CDR1 GTSNPN, CDR2 SVGIG (reference sequence). V shed 4 bases and J 7 bases; nucleotides not matched to a gene: 9. CDR3 bases: TGTGCCTGGAAGTGGGGCAGGGGGACTGAAAAACTGTTTTTT. Translating gives CAWKWGRGTEKLFF.

This clone was found a few times. The V call is TRBV6-6, the J call TRBJ1-1; D remains ambiguous. V was cut by 4 bases and J by 4 bases, with 10 bases left in between. Per germline, CDR1 MNHNY and CDR2 SVGAGI (reference sequence). The CDR3 sequence is 13 residues long. CDR3 loop: CASSFPASTEAFF. As DNA, the CDR3 is TGTGCCAGCAGTTTCCCAGCGAGCACTGAAGCTTTCTTT.

The V call is TRBV7-9, the J call TRBJ2-1; 9 bases line up with TRBD1. Per the germline V gene, CDR1 is SEHNR and CDR2 is FQNEAQ (reference sequence). This CDR3 region has 15 residues. V lost 5 bases to trimming and J lost 3 bases; unmatched junction nucleotides: 5. In DNA form, the CDR3 reads TGTGCCAGCAGCCCGGGGACAGGGTACTACAATGAGCAGTTCTTC. Encoded protein: CASSPGTGYYNEQFF.

The chain joins TRBV30 to TRBJ1-1, with TRBD1 matching over 7 bases. V shed 3 bases, J shed 4 bases, and the junction held 8 bases outside the gene matches. The CDR3 runs to 14 residues. Germline V gene data show CDR1 as GTSNPN and CDR2 as SVGIG (reference sequence). The CDR3 is CAWRLTGYGTEAFF. The CDR3 DNA is TGTGCCTGGAGATTGACAGGGTACGGCACTGAAGCTTTCTTT.

This clone appeared a few times. The chain recombines TRBV29-1 with TRBJ1-5; 7 bases fit TRBD1. The CDR3 covers 13 residues. Trimming at V came to 4 bases and at J to 5 bases, leaving 5 bases not matched to a gene. Germline V gene data show CDR1 as SQVTM and CDR2 as ANQGSEA. The CDR3 nucleotides are TGCAGCGTTGCGACAGGGTGGGATCAGCCCCAGCATTTT. It yields the protein CSVATGWDQPQHF. The variable domain in full, completed from reference TRBV29-1 and TRBJ1-5, reads SAVISQKPSRDICQRGTSLTIQCQVDSQVTMMFWYRQQPGQSLTLIATANQGSEATYESGFVIDKFPISRPNLTFSTLTVSNMSPEDSSIYLCSVATGWDQPQHFGDGTRLSIL.

V and J are TRBV7-9 and TRBJ2-1; 10 bases map to TRBD1. Germline V gene lookup returns CDR1 SEHNR and CDR2 FQNEAQ (reference sequence). CDR3 size: 17 residues. V lost 5 bases and J lost 7; bases outside the gene matches: 14. The CDR3 is CASSRTGQGYSGNEQFF. The CDR3 DNA follows: TGTGCCAGCAGCCGGACGGGACAGGGGTATAGCGGGAATGAGCAGTTCTTC.

This chain links TRBV3-1 (or the pseudogene TRBV3-2) with TRBJ1-1; 9 nucleotides match TRBD1. Germline V CDR1 and CDR2: LGHDT, YNNKEL (reference sequence). The V and J ends lost 1 base and 1 base, in that order; junction bases with no gene match: 10. The CDR3 contains 18 residues. The CDR3, as DNA: TGTGCCAGCAGCCAAGTCGGGACAGGGTCTTCTCCGAACACTGAAGCTTTCTTT. Translation: CASSQVGTGSSPNTEAFF.

The count of this clone is one. The CDR3 DNA reads as TGTGCCAGCGGGTCCTCCGGACAGACCTACGAGCAGTACTTC. Translation gives CASGSSGQTYEQYF. This chain uses TRBV28 with TRBJ2-7; possible D gene TRBD1, 6 bases. Trimming took off 8 bases at V and 2 bases at J, with 16 bases between the two ends. In germline, CDR1 is MDHEN, CDR2 SYDVKM. The CDR3 runs to 14 residues.

The chain combines TRBV10-2 with TRBJ2-7; 9 bases align to TRBD1. The ends lost 8 bases at V and 6 bases at J; junction bases unmatched: 8. The CDR3 loop spans 13 amino acids. Germline V gene data show CDR1 as WSHSY and CDR2 as SAAADI. CDR3 loop: CASRAGQGGEQYF. The CDR3 nucleotides read TGCGCCAGCCGGGCGGGACAGGGTGGCGAGCAGTACTTC.

This clone was detected a few times. The chain joins TRBV19 to TRBJ2-7, with 7 bases matching TRBD1. The V gene's germline CDR1 is LNHDA and CDR2 SQIVND (reference sequence). V was clipped by 5 bases and J by 3 bases; unmatched bases: 4. The CDR3 sequence is 13 residues long. CDR3: CASSGDRLYEQYF. CDR3 DNA sequence: TGTGCCAGTAGTGGGGACAGACTCTACGAGCAGTACTTC.

This clone was found once. The genes are TRBV18 and TRBJ2-1, with 8 positions matching TRBD2. Germline V CDR1 and CDR2: KGHSH, LQKENI. V lost 4 bases to trimming and J lost 3 bases; unmatched junction nucleotides: 5. There are 15 residues in the CDR3. CDR3 coding DNA: TGTGCCAGCTCACGGGTCGGGGGGGTCTACAATGAGCAGTTCTTC. Translating it yields CASSRVGGVYNEQFF.

The gene calls are TRBV25-1 and TRBJ2-1, with a tentative D call TRBD2 (5 bases). Germline V CDR1 and CDR2: MGHDK, SYGVNS. This CDR3 comprises 16 residues. Trimming pared 8 bases from V and 2 bases from J, leaving 19 bases between. This CDR3 reads CASPIWNLRAYNEQFF. In nucleotides, the CDR3 is TGTGCCAGCCCCATTTGGAATTTGCGGGCCTACAATGAGCAGTTCTTC.

This chain joins TRBV10-1 and TRBJ2-3; no firm D call. Germline CDR1 and CDR2: WNHNN and SYGVQD (reference sequence). This CDR3 contains 15 residues. Trimming left V 6 bases short and J 2 bases short, with 15 bases between. In DNA, the CDR3 is TGCGCCAGCAGCCCGAGCCCGATTCCCACAGATACGCAGTATTTT. It encodes CASSPSPIPTDTQYF.

The chain uses TRBV18 and TRBJ1-3, with D maybe TRBD1 (6 bases). This CDR3 is built from 17 residues. CDR1 and CDR2 from the germline V gene are KGHSH and LQKENI. Trimming removed 3 bases from V and 0 bases from J, with 15 bases in between. CDR3 region: CASSPNDRRLSGNTIYF. The CDR3 DNA follows: TGTGCCAGCTCACCGAACGACAGGCGACTCTCTGGAAACACCATATATTTT.

The chain carries TRBV30 and TRBJ1-2, with TRBD1 identical over 8 bases. The CDR3 has 15 amino acids. V trimming: 2 bases; J trimming: 4 bases; junction bases outside the gene matches: 9. Germline V CDR1 and CDR2: GTSNPN, SVGIG (reference sequence). For the CDR3, the DNA is TGTGCCTGGAGTTTTGGCAGGGGGCATCCCTATGGCTACACCTTC. It encodes CAWSFGRGHPYGYTF.

The chain links TRBV25-1 to TRBJ1-2; D call uncertain. The CDR3 has 17 residues. CDR1 and CDR2 from the germline V gene are MGHDK and SYGVNS. V was pared by 3 bases and J by 3 bases, with 20 bases between. The CDR3 is CASSDSVPGLIDYGYTF. The DNA for the CDR3 is TGTGCCAGCAGTGACTCCGTCCCCGGACTGATCGACTATGGCTACACCTTC.

The chain links TRBV11-2 to TRBJ2-3; 15 nucleotides line up with TRBD2. The ends lost 5 bases at V and 2 bases at J; junction bases unmatched: 11. Per the germline V gene, CDR1 is SGHAT and CDR2 is FQNNGV. This CDR3 is built from 19 residues. The CDR3 here is CASSPVPGLAGGVTDTQYF. As DNA, the CDR3 is TGTGCCAGCAGCCCCGTCCCGGGACTAGCGGGAGGCGTCACAGATACGCAGTATTTT.

The rearrangement uses TRBV12-5 and TRBJ2-1, with D possibly matching TRBD2 (5 bases). The germline V and J ends were trimmed by 0 bases and 3 bases, with 21 bases remaining between them. The CDR3 runs 19 residues. Germline loops: CDR1 LGHNT, CDR2 FRNRAP. CDR3: CASGLVHPLGPSGYNEQFF. CDR3 sequence (DNA): TGTGCTAGTGGTTTGGTACACCCCCTCGGACCGAGCGGCTACAATGAGCAGTTCTTC.

The V call is TRBV29-1, the J call TRBJ2-1; D not certain. Trimming took 3 bases from V and 4 from J, leaving 10 bases between them. The CDR3 loop spans 13 amino acids. The germline CDR1 and CDR2 sequences are SQVTM and ANQGSEA. In DNA form, the CDR3 reads TGCAGCGTTGATTCGGTTGATTACAATGAGCAGTTCTTC. As protein: CSVDSVDYNEQFF.

The V and J genes are TRBV5-4 and TRBJ2-5; 7 bases fit TRBD2. Germline lookup yields CDR1 SGHNT and CDR2 YYREEE (reference sequence). CDR3 size: 15 residues. Trimming at V came to 5 bases and at J to 2 bases, leaving 9 bases not matched to a gene. This CDR3 is CASRGGEQLQETQYF. CDR3 coding DNA: TGTGCCAGCAGGGGAGGGGAGCAGCTTCAAGAGACCCAGTACTTC.

The V and J genes are TRBV28 and TRBJ2-7; D uncertain. Trimming removed 7 bases from V and 2 bases from J, with 9 bases in between. CDR1 is MDHEN, CDR2 SYDVKM, per germline. This CDR3 spans 12 amino acids. CDR3 DNA: TGTGCCAGCACTAGTCGCACCTACGAGCAGTACTTC. It is translated as CASTSRTYEQYF.